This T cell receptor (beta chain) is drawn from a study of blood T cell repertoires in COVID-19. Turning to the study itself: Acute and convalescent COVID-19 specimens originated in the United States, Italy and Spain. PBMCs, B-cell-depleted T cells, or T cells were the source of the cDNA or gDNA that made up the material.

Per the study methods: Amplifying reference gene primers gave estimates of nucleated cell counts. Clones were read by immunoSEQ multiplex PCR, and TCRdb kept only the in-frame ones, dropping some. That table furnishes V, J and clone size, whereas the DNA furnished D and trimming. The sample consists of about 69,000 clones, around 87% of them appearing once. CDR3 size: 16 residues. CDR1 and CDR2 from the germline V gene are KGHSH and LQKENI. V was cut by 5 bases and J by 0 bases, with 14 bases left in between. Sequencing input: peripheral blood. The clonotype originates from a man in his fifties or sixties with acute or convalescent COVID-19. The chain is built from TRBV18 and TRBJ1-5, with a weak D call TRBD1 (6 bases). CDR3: CASSSRQASSNQPQHF. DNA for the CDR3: TGTGCCAGCTCATCCAGACAGGCGTCTAGCAATCAGCCCCAGCATTTT. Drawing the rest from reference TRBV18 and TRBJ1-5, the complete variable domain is NAGVMQNPRHLVRRRGQEARLRCSPMKGHSHVYWYRQLPEEGLKFMVYLQKENIIDESGMPKERFSAEFPKEGPSILRIQQVVRGDSAAYFCASSSRQASSNQPQHFGDGTRLSIL.